Listed below are T cell receptor beta chains from one sample, sequenced in a study of human T cells and chemical hapten exposure. TCRdb recomputed calls from the RACE reads with MiXCR, one row per CDR3 protein. The data hold some 180,000 distinct CDR3 sequences, with about 25% observed a single time. Material: whole blood, obtained in connection with sensitization to the hapten diphenylcyclopropenone (DPC). These receptors were collected from a woman in her 40s with alopecia areata. Some clones in this sample may be carry-over from other donors' samples. Both conserved end residues are part of each CDR3. Each record gives: clone size, D gene, V gene, J gene, CDR3 protein, CDR3 DNA. A D gene is named only where the DNA matches it firmly. The listing skips clone size in some rows; elsewhere it reads once, few, many or a size class.

size: -
D: -
V: TRBV28
J: TRBJ2-2
CDR3: CASSSQGLNTGELFF
DNA: TGTGCCAGCAGTTCACAGGGCCTGAACACCGGGGAGCTGTTTTTT

size: -
D: -
V: TRBV20-1
J: TRBJ1-2
CDR3: CSARDRDIYGYTF
DNA: TGCAGTGCTAGAGATAGGGACATTTATGGCTACACCTTC

size: -
D: TRBD1
V: TRBV27
J: TRBJ1-5
CDR3: CASSADRGVGNQPQHF
DNA: TGTGCCAGCAGTGCCGACAGGGGTGTCGGCAATCAGCCCCAGCATTTT

size: -
D: -
V: TRBV28
J: TRBJ2-5
CDR3: CASSLGAVPPAQYF
DNA: TGTGCCAGCAGCTTAGGGGCAGTTCCACCTGCCCAGTACTTC

size: few
D: TRBD2
V: TRBV12-3/TRBV12-4
J: TRBJ2-3
CDR3: CASSRLAGDADTQYF
DNA: TGTGCCAGCAGTCGACTAGCGGGAGACGCAGATACGCAGTATTTT

size: -
D: TRBD2
V: TRBV9
J: TRBJ2-7
CDR3: CASSFSGAKDEQYF
DNA: TGTGCCAGCAGCTTTAGCGGGGCCAAGGACGAGCAGTACTTC

size: few
D: -
V: TRBV6-1
J: TRBJ1-5
CDR3: CASSGFGGNQPQHF
DNA: TGTGCCAGCAGTGGGTTCGGCGGCAATCAGCCCCAGCATTTT

size: -
D: -
V: TRBV27
J: TRBJ2-7
CDR3: CASSQAGSYAYEQYF
DNA: TGTGCCAGCAGTCAGGCCGGGTCCTATGCCTACGAGCAGTACTTC

size: few
D: TRBD1
V: TRBV18
J: TRBJ2-3
CDR3: CASSRSGQGTDTQYF
DNA: TGTGCCAGCTCACGCTCGGGACAGGGCACAGATACGCAGTATTTT

size: many
D: TRBD2
V: TRBV28
J: TRBJ2-2
CDR3: CASRVGGLDPPVELFF
DNA: TGTGCCAGCAGAGTCGGGGGACTAGACCCACCGGTGGAGCTGTTTTTT

size: few
D: -
V: TRBV7-2
J: TRBJ1-1
CDR3: CASTTYPPFEAFF
DNA: TGTGCCAGCACCACTTACCCTCCTTTTGAAGCTTTCTTT

size: -
D: -
V: TRBV7-9
J: TRBJ2-1
CDR3: CAVGGPYNEQFF
DNA: TGTGCCGTAGGGGGGCCCTACAATGAGCAGTTCTTC

size: -
D: -
V: TRBV6-5
J: TRBJ1-5
CDR3: CASSGGGHQPQHF
DNA: TGTGCCAGCAGTGGGGGGGGGCACCAGCCCCAGCATTTT

size: few
D: TRBD2
V: TRBV29-1
J: TRBJ2-1
CDR3: CSVPKERGFYNEQFF
DNA: TGCAGCGTTCCGAAGGAGCGGGGTTTCTACAATGAGCAGTTCTTC

size: few
D: -
V: TRBV6-6
J: TRBJ2-3
CDR3: CASSYSFAASTDTQYF
DNA: TGTGCCAGCAGTTACTCTTTTGCGGCATCCACAGATACGCAGTATTTT

size: -
D: TRBD1
V: TRBV6-5
J: TRBJ1-6
CDR3: CASSWDSPSSYNSPLHF
DNA: TGTGCCAGCAGTTGGGACAGCCCCAGCTCCTATAATTCACCCCTCCACTTT

size: -
D: TRBD1
V: TRBV28
J: TRBJ2-7
CDR3: CASAGQGFYEQYF
DNA: TGTGCCTCGGCGGGACAGGGTTTCTACGAGCAGTACTTC

size: few
D: TRBD2
V: TRBV4-2
J: TRBJ2-1
CDR3: CASSQVSGTVAGEQFF
DNA: TGTGCCAGCAGCCAAGTCAGTGGGACCGTAGCGGGTGAGCAGTTCTTC

size: -
D: TRBD2
V: TRBV6-2/TRBV6-3
J: TRBJ2-1
CDR3: CARRPTSGYNEQFF
DNA: TGTGCCAGGAGACCGACTAGCGGTTACAATGAGCAGTTCTTC

size: few
D: TRBD1
V: TRBV7-9
J: TRBJ1-1
CDR3: CASTPDRQAFF
DNA: TGTGCCAGCACCCCGGACAGGCAAGCTTTCTTT

size: -
D: -
V: TRBV2
J: TRBJ2-1
CDR3: CASRPPGVYNEQFF
DNA: TGTGCCAGCAGACCACCCGGGGTATACAATGAGCAGTTCTTC

size: few
D: -
V: TRBV7-9
J: TRBJ2-1
CDR3: CASSQTTSSGEQFF
DNA: TGTGCCAGCAGCCAGACTACGAGCTCCGGTGAGCAGTTCTTC

size: -
D: -
V: TRBV5-1
J: TRBJ2-3
CDR3: CASSLRESTDTQYF
DNA: TGCGCCAGCAGCTTACGGGAGAGCACAGATACGCAGTATTTT

size: few
D: TRBD2
V: TRBV28
J: TRBJ2-2
CDR3: CASKSASGSTGGELFF
DNA: TGTGCCAGCAAGTCGGCTAGCGGGAGTACGGGCGGGGAGCTGTTTTTT

size: many
D: -
V: TRBV10-3
J: TRBJ1-2
CDR3: CAITHDPNYGYTF
DNA: TGTGCCATCACTCATGACCCAAACTATGGCTACACCTTC

size: -
D: -
V: TRBV2
J: TRBJ2-2
CDR3: CASTQNWGQDTGELFF
DNA: TGTGCCAGCACCCAAAACTGGGGGCAAGACACCGGGGAGCTGTTTTTT

size: few
D: -
V: TRBV5-5
J: TRBJ2-3
CDR3: CASSSSVGADTQYF
DNA: TGTGCCAGCAGCTCGAGCGTGGGGGCAGATACGCAGTATTTT

size: few
D: TRBD2
V: TRBV20-1
J: TRBJ2-7
CDR3: CSASPTSGPYEQYF
DNA: TGCAGTGCTAGTCCTACTAGCGGACCCTACGAGCAGTACTTC

size: -
D: -
V: TRBV7-2
J: TRBJ2-7
CDR3: CASSLLSSGGEQYF
DNA: TGTGCCAGCAGCTTACTAAGCTCAGGAGGCGAGCAGTACTTC

size: few
D: TRBD1
V: TRBV4-2
J: TRBJ1-6
CDR3: CASSQPPGQGTTPLHF
DNA: TGTGCCAGCAGCCAGCCCCCGGGACAGGGAACGACACCCCTCCACTTT

size: -
D: TRBD2
V: TRBV20-1
J: TRBJ2-4
CDR3: CSAKAGETKNIQYF
DNA: TGCAGTGCTAAAGCGGGAGAGACCAAAAACATTCAGTACTTC

size: -
D: TRBD1
V: TRBV4-3
J: TRBJ2-7
CDR3: CASSPGQGWAYEQYF
DNA: TGCGCCAGCAGCCCGGGACAGGGTTGGGCGTACGAGCAGTACTTC

size: many
D: TRBD2
V: TRBV27
J: TRBJ2-3
CDR3: CASSSSGAGVHYDTQYF
DNA: TGTGCCAGCAGTTCCTCAGGCGCGGGGGTCCACTACGATACGCAGTATTTT

size: once
D: -
V: TRBV18
J: TRBJ1-2
CDR3: CASSTDSSNYGYTF
DNA: TGTGCCAGCTCAACGGACAGTTCGAACTATGGCTACACCTTC

size: few
D: -
V: TRBV6-5
J: TRBJ2-7
CDR3: CASSYSQGSYEQYF
DNA: TGTGCCAGCAGTTACTCGCAGGGCTCCTACGAGCAGTACTTC

size: -
D: -
V: TRBV5-1
J: TRBJ2-1
CDR3: CASSLATTRNNEQFF
DNA: TGCGCCAGCAGCTTGGCCACGACTAGAAACAATGAGCAGTTCTTC

size: -
D: -
V: TRBV11-2
J: TRBJ2-2
CDR3: CASSRAQETGELFF
DNA: TGTGCCAGCAGCCGCGCACAGGAGACCGGGGAGCTGTTTTTT

size: -
D: TRBD1
V: TRBV4-3
J: TRBJ2-7
CDR3: CASSHETGGNYEQYF
DNA: TGCGCCAGCAGCCACGAGACAGGGGGCAACTACGAGCAGTACTTC

size: few
D: -
V: TRBV25-1
J: TRBJ1-1
CDR3: CASSDQSMNTEAFF
DNA: TGTGCCAGCAGTGACCAGAGCATGAACACTGAAGCTTTCTTT

size: -
D: -
V: TRBV7-2
J: TRBJ2-7
CDR3: CASSSRAQSMGEQYF
DNA: TGTGCCAGCAGCAGCCGGGCCCAATCGATGGGCGAGCAGTACTTC

size: few
D: -
V: TRBV9
J: TRBJ2-7
CDR3: CASSVSPFSYEQYF
DNA: TGTGCCAGCAGCGTATCTCCCTTCTCCTACGAGCAGTACTTC

size: few
D: -
V: TRBV27
J: TRBJ1-2
CDR3: CASSPSGTTNYGYTF
DNA: TGTGCCAGCAGTCCCTCCGGGACTACAAACTATGGCTACACCTTC

size: -
D: -
V: TRBV4-3
J: TRBJ1-2
CDR3: CASSQVGKYGYTF
DNA: TGCGCCAGCAGCCAAGTGGGAAAATATGGCTACACCTTC

size: -
D: -
V: TRBV24-1
J: TRBJ2-3
CDR3: CATSTTGATDTQYF
DNA: TGTGCCACCAGTACGACGGGAGCGACAGATACGCAGTATTTT

size: once
D: -
V: TRBV7-2
J: TRBJ2-3
CDR3: CASSLHPADTQYF
DNA: TGTGCCAGCAGCTTGCACCCGGCAGATACGCAGTATTTT

size: few
D: TRBD2
V: TRBV28
J: TRBJ2-3
CDR3: CASSLPDGGREGGTDTQYF
DNA: TGTGCCAGCAGTTTGCCCGACGGTGGGCGGGAGGGAGGCACAGATACGCAGTATTTT

size: few
D: -
V: TRBV12-3/TRBV12-4
J: TRBJ2-1
CDR3: CASSLDPTRYNEQFF
DNA: TGTGCCAGCAGTTTAGATCCGACTCGATACAATGAGCAGTTCTTC

size: few
D: TRBD2
V: TRBV20-1
J: TRBJ2-2
CDR3: CSARNPLAGWRGGELFF
DNA: TGCAGTGCTAGGAATCCCTTAGCGGGATGGCGGGGCGGGGAGCTGTTTTTT

size: -
D: -
V: TRBV5-4
J: TRBJ2-2
CDR3: CASKRRENTGELFF
DNA: TGTGCCAGCAAACGACGGGAGAACACCGGGGAGCTGTTTTTT

size: few
D: TRBD2
V: TRBV10-3
J: TRBJ2-5
CDR3: CAIRKGTSGDKETQYF
DNA: TGTGCCATCAGGAAAGGGACTAGCGGAGATAAAGAGACCCAGTACTTC

size: -
D: -
V: TRBV10-3
J: TRBJ2-3
CDR3: CAISPARGGRTDTQYF
DNA: TGTGCCATCAGCCCCGCCAGGGGGGGAAGGACAGATACGCAGTATTTT

size: few
D: TRBD2
V: TRBV6-2/TRBV6-3
J: TRBJ2-1
CDR3: CASSYPISGRRDEQFF
DNA: TGTGCCAGCAGTTACCCCATCAGCGGGAGGAGGGATGAGCAGTTCTTC

size: few
D: -
V: TRBV27
J: TRBJ2-3
CDR3: CASSLRTGTPHF
DNA: TGTGCCAGCAGTTTACGAACAGGGACCCCCCATTTT

size: -
D: -
V: TRBV12-3/TRBV12-4
J: TRBJ1-2
CDR3: CASSLRAGSYGYTF
DNA: TGTGCCAGCAGTTTGAGGGCAGGGAGCTATGGCTACACCTTC